This T cell receptor (beta chain) was captured in a study of shared clonotypes between healthy human individuals. Study observations and caveats: Generation probability values for non-shared clonotypes were lower than those for clonotypes shared by all four donors. Larger estimated richness was generally seen in naive subsets than in memory subsets.

Sorted-subset replicate PCRs used around 200 ng DNA, approximately 27,000 T cell genomes. Measured with immunoSEQ multiplex PCR; TCRdb has only the in-frame clones, and not every one. The repertoire has around 1.9 million clones, just over 90% of them found once; the top ten carry more than 1.5%. The CDR3 is made up of 14 amino acids. Trimming took off 2 bases at V and 5 bases at J, with 13 bases between the two ends. CDR1 is SGHVS, CDR2 FQNEAQ, per germline. Selected positively for CCR7 and CD45RO-negative, naive CD8 cells excluded terminally differentiated effector memory CD45RA+ cells. The donor cohort consisted entirely of Caucasian adults residing in Nashville, Tennessee. This clone was detected once. Its antigen is not identified.

The chain recombines TRBV7-8 with TRBJ2-7; D unresolved. The receptor was isolated from a man between 18 and 29 years old in good health. Some clones in this sample may be carry-over from other donors' samples. The sequenced material came from naive CD8+ T cells from PBMCs. CDR3: CASSLWGQPDEQYF. CDR3 DNA: TGTGCCAGCAGCTTATGGGGTCAACCAGACGAGCAGTACTTC. The full variable domain, rest sourced from reference TRBV7-8 and TRBJ2-7, is GAGVSQSPRYKVAKRGQDVALRCDPISGHVSLFWYQQALGQGPEFLTYFQNEAQLDKSGLPSDRFFAERPEGSVSTLKIQRTQQEDSAVYLCASSLWGQPDEQYFGPGTRLTVT.